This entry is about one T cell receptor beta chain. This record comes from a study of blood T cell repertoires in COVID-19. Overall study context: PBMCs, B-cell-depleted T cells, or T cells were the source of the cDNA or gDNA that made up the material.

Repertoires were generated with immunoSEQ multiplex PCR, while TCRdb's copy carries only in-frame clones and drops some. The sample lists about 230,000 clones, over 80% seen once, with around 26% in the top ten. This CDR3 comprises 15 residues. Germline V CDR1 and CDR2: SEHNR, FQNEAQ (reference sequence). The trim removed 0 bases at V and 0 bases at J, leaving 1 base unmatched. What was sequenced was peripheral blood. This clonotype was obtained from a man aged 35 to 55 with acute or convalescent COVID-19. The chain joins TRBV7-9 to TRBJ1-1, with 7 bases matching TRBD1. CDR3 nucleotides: TGTGCCAGCAGCTTAGCGACAGGGATGAACACTGAAGCTTTCTTT. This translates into CASSLATGMNTEAFF.